Sequencing of this TCR beta chain was carried out in a study of T-cell reconstitution after alpha-beta-depleted transplantation in children. Study results and caveats: Several hundred expanded graft clones reportedly gave rise to the alpha-beta T cells present about two months after transplant. Some patients' high day-60 TCRbeta diversity was traced to surviving recipient T cells and thymic progenitors. A year post-transplant, T-cell counts and diversity derived mostly from newly produced T cells.

As concerns this clonotype: Its target is not known.

Germline values: CDR1 SGHKS, CDR2 YYEKEE (reference sequence). Trimming took off 4 bases at V and 1 base at J, with 17 bases between the two ends. This CDR3 is 16 amino acids long. Unique molecular identifiers featured in how the TCRbeta library was prepared. TCRdb fed the PCR reads into MiXCR, producing one record per CDR3 protein. The data contain 250,000 to 400,000 distinct CDR3 sequences, 23% of them seen just once; the ten biggest clones take up 9.5% to 12%. This TCR was recovered from a male patient younger than 18 who had a stem cell transplant for acute lymphoblastic leukemia, so the T cells may come from the graft donor. This specimen was PBMCs, mostly from graft donor cells, taken 180 days after TCRalphabeta/CD19-depleted stem cell transplant. The rearrangement joins TRBV5-5 to TRBJ1-1, with D possibly being TRBD1 (6 bases). The DNA of the CDR3 is TGTGCCAGCAGCCCTTCCGGAGGGGGGACGAACACTGAAGCTTTCTTT. It translates to CASSPSGGGTNTEAFF. Full variable domain (missing parts from reference TRBV5-5 and TRBJ1-1): DAGVTQSPTHLIKTRGQQVTLRCSPISGHKSVSWYQQVLGQGPQFIFQYYEKEERGRGNFPDRFSARQFPNYSSELNVNALLLGDSALYLCASSPSGGGTNTEAFFGQGTRLTVV.